This TCR beta chain was recovered during a study of T cell changes during pregnancy in multiple sclerosis. After removal of 7 bases from V and 5 bases from J, the junction contained 5 bases not matched to a gene. Germline loops: CDR1 ENHRY, CDR2 SYGVKD. The CDR3 contains 14 residues. Sequencing used immunoSEQ multiplex PCR; TCRdb keeps in-frame clones, though not all of them. The data contain over 65,000 clones, roughly nine tenths of them singletons. The receptor was derived from a female donor with multiple sclerosis, enrolled in a pregnancy study. The sample consisted of peripheral blood, taken in the second trimester of pregnancy. The chain employs TRBV10-3 and TRBJ2-1; 10 bases fit TRBD1. The CDR3 nucleotides read TGTGCCATCAAGACAGGGGGCAGCAACAATGAGCAGTTCTTC. Translation: CAIKTGGSNNEQFF.